This T cell receptor (beta chain) comes out of a study of radiation and T cells in renal cell carcinoma. Stated time point: blood 4 weeks post-SBRT, at nephrectomy. The sample's treatment: 15 Gy SBRT to primary tumor, nephrectomy 4 weeks later. Data came from immunoSEQ multiplex PCR; TCRdb stores just in-frame clones and leaves some out. The sample lists about 83,000 clones; less than 90% were seen once. The CDR3 totals 13 residues. Germline CDR1 and CDR2: MNHEY and SMNVEV (reference sequence). V lost 9 bases, J lost 1 base, and 13 bases lay in between. The specimen was blood, collected from a patient whose treatment included radiotherapy and nephrectomy. The receptor was isolated from a woman in her sixties with renal cell carcinoma. The chain recombines TRBV27 with TRBJ2-7, with D perhaps matching TRBD1 or TRBD2 (5 bases each). CDR3 region: CASGDVLSYEQYF. As DNA, the CDR3 is TGTGCCAGTGGGGACGTCCTTTCCTACGAGCAGTACTTC.